Listed below are T cell receptor beta chains from one sample, sequenced in a study of shared clonotypes between healthy human individuals. TCRdb's table, derived via immunoSEQ multiplex PCR, lists solely in-frame clones and lacks some. Of about 1 million clones in the sample, 65% to 80% were seen once. The sample consisted of memory CD4+ T cells sorted from blood. These receptors came from a man between 18 and 29 years old in good health. Both conserved end residues are part of each CDR3. Each record gives: clone size, J gene, D gene, V gene, CDR3 DNA, CDR3 protein. A D gene is named only where the DNA matches it firmly. Clone size, where shown, is once, few, many, or a class for clones that have expanded.

clone size: few; J gene: TRBJ2-7; D gene: -; V gene: TRBV10-1; CDR3 DNA: TGCGCCAGCAGTAGGGGGGCCGGGTACGAGCAGTACTTC; CDR3 protein: CASSRGAGYEQYF
clone size: -; J gene: TRBJ2-1; D gene: TRBD2; V gene: TRBV9; CDR3 DNA: TGTGCCAGCAGCCCCGGACTAGCGGGAGGGGGCAATGAGCAGTTCTTC; CDR3 protein: CASSPGLAGGGNEQFF
clone size: -; J gene: TRBJ2-7; D gene: TRBD2; V gene: TRBV28; CDR3 DNA: TGTGCCAGCAGTTCCCGGGGTAGCGGGAGATACGAGCAGTACTTC; CDR3 protein: CASSSRGSGRYEQYF
clone size: -; J gene: TRBJ1-3; D gene: TRBD1; V gene: TRBV29-1; CDR3 DNA: TGCGCCGGGACAGTAGGAAACACCATATATTTT; CDR3 protein: CAGTVGNTIYF
clone size: few; J gene: TRBJ2-5; D gene: -; V gene: TRBV5-6; CDR3 DNA: TGTGCCAGCAGCTTCCGGTTTTCCCAGTACTTC; CDR3 protein: CASSFRFSQYF
clone size: -; J gene: TRBJ1-2; D gene: TRBD1; V gene: TRBV5-1; CDR3 DNA: TGCGCCAGCAGCCCGGGGGGACAGGCCGGTTCGGGCTACACCTTC; CDR3 protein: CASSPGGQAGSGYTF
clone size: few; J gene: TRBJ1-5; D gene: -; V gene: TRBV18; CDR3 DNA: TGTGCCAGCTCAGGGGCGGGTCAGCCCCAGCATTTT; CDR3 protein: CASSGAGQPQHF
clone size: -; J gene: TRBJ2-1; D gene: -; V gene: TRBV2; CDR3 DNA: TGTGCCAGCAGTGGTTGGATTGAGCAGTTCTTC; CDR3 protein: CASSGWIEQFF
clone size: -; J gene: TRBJ2-3; D gene: -; V gene: TRBV13; CDR3 DNA: TGTGCCAGCAGCCTCGGACATAGCACAGATACGCAGTATTTT; CDR3 protein: CASSLGHSTDTQYF
clone size: -; J gene: TRBJ2-7; D gene: -; V gene: TRBV4-2; CDR3 DNA: TGTGCCAGCAGCCAAGATGTGAGGGAGCAGTACTTC; CDR3 protein: CASSQDVREQYF
clone size: -; J gene: TRBJ2-7; D gene: TRBD1; V gene: TRBV6-5; CDR3 DNA: TGTGCCAGCAGTTACTCTCCGGGACAGGGTTCATACGAGCAGTACTTC; CDR3 protein: CASSYSPGQGSYEQYF
clone size: few; J gene: TRBJ2-5; D gene: -; V gene: TRBV21-1; CDR3 DNA: TGTGCCAGCAGCTCAGGGGACAGGCAAGAGACCCAGTACTTC; CDR3 protein: CASSSGDRQETQYF